One and the same sample provided the 2 T cell receptor beta chains below, sequenced in a study of graft-versus-host responses after intestinal transplantation. Processing of graft tissue released intraepithelial and lamina propria lymphocytes. Assay used: immunoSEQ multiplex PCR; TCRdb lists only in-frame clones, some missing. In the table there are more than 12,000 clones, about 61% of which are singletons. The sequenced sample was ileum tissue, obtained 524 days after transplant. All receptors come from a human patient who received an intestinal transplant, so some T cells may come from the graft donor.

This chain uses TRBV5-1 with TRBJ1-1, with D possibly TRBD1 on 5 matching bases. The CDR3 has 13 amino acids. The germline V and J ends were trimmed by 5 bases and 4 bases, with 12 bases remaining between them. Germline V CDR1 and CDR2: SGHRS, YFSETQ. The CDR3 nucleotides are TGCGCCAGCAGGAACAGGCCCTCCACTGAAGCTTTCTTT. It translates to CASRNRPSTEAFF.

This chain uses TRBV5-1 with TRBJ1-2, with 8 positions matching TRBD1. The CDR3 has 13 residues. The germline CDR1 and CDR2 sequences are SGHRS and YFSETQ. V lost 0 bases, J lost 8 bases, and 3 bases stayed unmatched. CDR3 DNA sequence: TGCGCCAGCAGCTTGGAGGGACAGGACGGCTACACCTTC. Translating gives CASSLEGQDGYTF.